One sample yielded the 18 T cell receptor beta chains listed below, sequenced in a study of ipilimumab plus nivolumab after autologous stem cell transplantation. Generated by immunoSEQ multiplex PCR, the TCRdb table keeps only in-frame clones and is missing some. Among some 45,000 clones listed, approximately 91% were seen once. The sequences come from PBMCs, collected in a trial of ipilimumab plus nivolumab as post-transplant consolidation. All receptors derive from a male donor with multiple myeloma.

V and J are TRBV10-3 and TRBJ2-1; D unclear. Deletions cut 3 bases from V and 10 bases from J, with 13 bases between. CDR3 length equals 13 residues. The germline gives CDR1 ENHRY, CDR2 SYGVKD. The CDR3 bases are TGTGCCATCAGTGAAGGGCCTCGACGGGAGCAGTTCTTC. The encoded protein is CAISEGPRREQFF.

Turning to this clone: Mismatch with germline at one junction end may stem from a read error. V and J are TRBV5-6 and TRBJ1-2; TRBD1 is a possible D gene (5 bases). Germline V lookup: CDR1 SGHDT, CDR2 YYEEEE. The CDR3 sequence is 13 residues long. CDR3 region: CASSPRGLMKAHF. DNA of the CDR3: TGTGCCAGCAGCCCTAGGGGACTGATGAAGGCCCACTTC.

V usage is TRBV9 and J usage is TRBJ1-5, with D perhaps TRBD1 (5 bases). The CDR3 has 15 amino acids. V shed 3 bases and J shed 3 bases, with 13 bases lying between them. From germline, CDR1 is SGDLS and CDR2 YYNGEE. The CDR3 sequence: CASSALGGTNQPQHF. For the CDR3, the DNA is TGTGCCAGCAGCGCGTTGGGAGGGACCAATCAGCCCCAGCATTTT. The full variable domain, in which reference TRBV9 and TRBJ1-5 provide the parts outside the CDR3, is DSGVTQTPKHLITATGQRVTLRCSPRSGDLSVYWYQQSLDQGLQFLIQYYNGEERAKGNILERFSAQQFPDLHSELNLSSLELGDSALYFCASSALGGTNQPQHFGDGTRLSIL.

CDR3 bases: TGTGCCAGCCGACGGGCCGCTAACTATGGCTACACCTTC. As protein: CASRRAANYGYTF. The V gene is TRBV28, the J gene TRBJ1-2; D gene uncertain. The V end was cut by 8 bases, the J end by 0 bases, with 10 bases between. Germline V lookup: CDR1 MDHEN, CDR2 SYDVKM. This CDR3 contains 13 residues.

The rearrangement joins TRBV5-6 to TRBJ2-1, with unresolved D. Germline values: CDR1 SGHDT, CDR2 YYEEEE. Trimming took 1 base from V and 8 from J, leaving 13 bases between them. The CDR3 is 14 amino acids. CDR3 coding DNA: TGTGCCAGCAGCTTGTGGGAATCGGTGGATGAGCAGTTCTTC. Its translation is CASSLWESVDEQFF.

The chain couples TRBV6-5 to TRBJ1-5; D ambiguous. The V end was cut by 4 bases, the J end by 5 bases, with 6 bases between. This CDR3 is built from 12 residues. The V gene's germline CDR1 is MNHEY and CDR2 SVGAGI. CDR3 coding DNA: TGTGCCAGCAGTTCAGGATATCAGCCCCAGCATTTT. Amino acids: CASSSGYQPQHF.

This clone was seen more than once but under ten times. J is TRBJ1-5 and V is TRBV10-1; no firm D call. Trimming removed 6 bases at V and 7 bases at J, with 13 bases between. The length of the CDR3 is 13 residues. Germline V gives CDR1 WNHNN, CDR2 SYGVQD (reference sequence). The CDR3 DNA follows: TGCGCCAGCAGCATCGGACCGTACCAGCCCCAGCATTTT. Translation: CASSIGPYQPQHF.

This chain links TRBV6-5 with TRBJ1-1; D not resolved. V lost 0 bases, J lost 11 bases, and 16 bases lay in between. Germline V gene data show CDR1 as MNHEY and CDR2 as SVGAGI. The CDR3 runs to 14 residues. This chain's CDR3 is CASSYSGQHSMAFF. CDR3 in DNA: TGTGCCAGCAGTTACTCTGGTCAGCACAGTATGGCTTTCTTT.

This chain links TRBV11-1 with TRBJ2-7; 13 bases match TRBD2. Germline V gives CDR1 SGHAT, CDR2 FQDESV (reference sequence). The CDR3 loop spans 15 amino acids. Germline trimming cut 3 bases from V and 4 bases from J; bases unmatched to any gene: 3. The CDR3, as DNA: TGTGCCAGCAGCTTCCGACTAGCGGGAGGATACGAGCAGTACTTC. It specifies CASSFRLAGGYEQYF.

The genes are TRBV28 and TRBJ2-5; TRBD2 agrees at 7 bases. The CDR3 consists of 17 residues. V trimming: 5 bases; J trimming: 3 bases; junction bases outside the gene matches: 15. CDR1 is MDHEN, CDR2 SYDVKM, per germline. This CDR3 reads CASSTPGLADPKETQYF. The DNA for the CDR3 is TGTGCCAGCAGTACGCCTGGGCTAGCGGATCCTAAAGAGACCCAGTACTTC.

The chain employs TRBV30 and TRBJ1-5; 7 bases are shared with TRBD1. CDR3 length: 13 residues. In germline, CDR1 is GTSNPN, CDR2 SVGIG (reference sequence). Trimming at V came to 5 bases and at J to 3 bases, leaving 4 bases not matched to a gene. The CDR3 spells CAWQQGNNQPQHF. The DNA of the CDR3 is TGTGCCTGGCAACAGGGGAACAATCAGCCCCAGCATTTT.

Of note for this clone: Other nucleotide sequences in the sample specify the same CDR3. The CDR3 loop is CASSLRLAVQETQYF. CDR3 nucleotide sequence: TGCGCCAGCAGCTTGCGGCTAGCGGTCCAAGAGACCCAGTACTTC. The chain is built from TRBV5-1 and TRBJ2-5, with 7 bases matching TRBD2. Germline CDR1 and CDR2: SGHRS and YFSETQ. V shed 1 base and J 1 base; nucleotides not matched to a gene: 4. The CDR3 runs 15 residues.

The rearrangement links TRBV7-8 to TRBJ2-1, with 7 positions matching TRBD2. Germline values: CDR1 SGHVS, CDR2 FQNEAQ. Losses at the gene ends were 5 bases for V and 3 bases for J; bases not matched to a gene: 7. This CDR3 region has 15 residues. The DNA of the CDR3 is TGTGCCAGCAGCGCCTCTAGCGGCGTCTACAATGAGCAGTTCTTC. Translated, it gives CASSASSGVYNEQFF.

This sequence joins TRBV5-6 and TRBJ1-4; no clear D gene. Trimming took off 0 bases at V and 4 bases at J, with 7 bases between the two ends. The CDR3 is 14 amino acids. Germline loops: CDR1 SGHDT, CDR2 YYEEEE. CDR3 bases: TGTGCCAGCAGCTTGGAACGGAATAATGAAAAACTGTTTTTT. Translation gives CASSLERNNEKLFF.

The chain couples TRBV19 to TRBJ1-1; D uncertain. Germline V gene lookup returns CDR1 LNHDA and CDR2 SQIVND (reference sequence). V was shortened by 5 bases and J by 1 base, with 8 bases between the two germline ends. The CDR3 runs 13 residues. This chain's CDR3 is CASSARRNTEAFF. CDR3 sequence (DNA): TGTGCCAGTAGTGCGAGAAGGAACACTGAAGCTTTCTTT.

This rearrangement joins TRBV28 to TRBJ2-2; 13 positions match TRBD2. This CDR3 is 16 amino acids long. Germline assignment: CDR1 MDHEN and CDR2 SYDVKM. J lost 6 bases, V lost 7 bases, and 8 bases had no gene match. CDR3 region: CASNNHGLAGAGELFF. DNA for the CDR3: TGTGCCAGCAACAACCACGGACTAGCGGGGGCCGGGGAGCTGTTTTTT.

The rearrangement uses TRBV27 and TRBJ1-4; perhaps TRBD1 as D (5 bases). V dropped 1 base and J dropped 6 bases, with 12 bases sitting between them. The CDR3 has 15 residues. Germline V gene lookup returns CDR1 MNHEY and CDR2 SMNVEV (reference sequence). The CDR3 region is CASSLYGAGDEKLFF. CDR3 in DNA: TGTGCCAGCAGTTTATATGGGGCGGGGGATGAAAAACTGTTTTTT.

This clone was detected once. This chain's CDR3 is CASSQAHRDGYTF. As DNA, the CDR3 is TGTGCCAGCAGCCAAGCCCACAGGGATGGCTACACCTTC. The V gene is TRBV4-2, the J gene TRBJ1-2; TRBD1 is a possible D gene (6 bases). This CDR3 has 13 amino acids. The germline V and J ends were trimmed by 1 base and 6 bases, with 9 bases remaining between them. Germline assignment: CDR1 LGHNA and CDR2 YNFKEQ.